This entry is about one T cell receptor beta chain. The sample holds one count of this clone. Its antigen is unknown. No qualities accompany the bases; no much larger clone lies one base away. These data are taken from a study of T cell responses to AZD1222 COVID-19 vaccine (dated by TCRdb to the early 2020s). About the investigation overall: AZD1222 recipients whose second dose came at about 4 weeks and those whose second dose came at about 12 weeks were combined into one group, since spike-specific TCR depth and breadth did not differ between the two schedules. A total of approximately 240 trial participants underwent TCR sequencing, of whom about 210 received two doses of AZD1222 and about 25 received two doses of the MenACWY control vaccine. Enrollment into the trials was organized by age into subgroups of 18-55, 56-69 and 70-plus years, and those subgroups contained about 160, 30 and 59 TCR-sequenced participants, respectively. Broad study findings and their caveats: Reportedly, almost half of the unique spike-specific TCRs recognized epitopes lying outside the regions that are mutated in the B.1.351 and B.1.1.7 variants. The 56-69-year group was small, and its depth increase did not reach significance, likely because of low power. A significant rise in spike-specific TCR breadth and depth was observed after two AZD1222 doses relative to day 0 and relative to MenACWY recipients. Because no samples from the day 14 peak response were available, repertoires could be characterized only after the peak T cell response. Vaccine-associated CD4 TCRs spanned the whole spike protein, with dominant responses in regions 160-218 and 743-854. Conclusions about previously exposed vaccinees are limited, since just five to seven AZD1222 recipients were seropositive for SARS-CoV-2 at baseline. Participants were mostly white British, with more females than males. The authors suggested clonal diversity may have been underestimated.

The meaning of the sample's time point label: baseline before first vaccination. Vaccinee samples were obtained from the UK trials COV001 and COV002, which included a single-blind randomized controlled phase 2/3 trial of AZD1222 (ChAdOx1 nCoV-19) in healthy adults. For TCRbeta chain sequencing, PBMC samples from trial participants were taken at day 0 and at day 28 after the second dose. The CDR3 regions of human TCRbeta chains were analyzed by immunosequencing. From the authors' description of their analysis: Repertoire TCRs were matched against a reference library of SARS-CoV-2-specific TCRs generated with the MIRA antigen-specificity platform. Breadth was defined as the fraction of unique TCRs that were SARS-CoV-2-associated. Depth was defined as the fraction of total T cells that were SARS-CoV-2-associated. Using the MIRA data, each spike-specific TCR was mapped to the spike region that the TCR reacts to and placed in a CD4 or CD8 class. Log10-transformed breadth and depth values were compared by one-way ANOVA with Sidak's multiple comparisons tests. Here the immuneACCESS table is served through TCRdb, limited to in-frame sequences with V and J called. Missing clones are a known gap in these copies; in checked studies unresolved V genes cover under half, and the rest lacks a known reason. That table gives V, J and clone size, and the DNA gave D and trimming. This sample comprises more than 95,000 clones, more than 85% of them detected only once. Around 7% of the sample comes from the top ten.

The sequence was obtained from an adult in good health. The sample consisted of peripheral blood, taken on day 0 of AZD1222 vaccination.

The DNA sequence is TGTGCCAGCAGCTTACGGGGGGACAGGGGGCTAGGTGTCACTGAAGCTTTCTTT. This translates into CASSLRGDRGLGVTEAFF. The chain is encoded by TRBV7-2 joined to TRBJ1-1, with 12 bases in between that match TRBD1. The CDR3 holds 18 amino acids from the cysteine to the phenylalanine. Only CDR3 DNA remains: 54 bases, in frame from the first base. The germline V gene provides CDR1 SGHTA and CDR2 FQGNSA. Here V drops 2 bases and J drops 4 bases, and the junction holds 11 bases not matched to any gene.